The 14 T cell receptor beta chains below were found in one sample sequenced in a study of CD8 T cells in ankylosing spondylitis. Their cognate antigens are unknown. Study-level points and caveats: In ankylosing spondylitis blood, a motif of about 8 highly homologous TCR beta variants appeared characteristic.

TCRdb recomputed calls from the 5' RACE reads with MiXCR, one row per CDR3 protein. Here the sample spans 300,000 to 400,000 distinct CDR3 sequences, more than 20% being singletons. The sequenced sample consisted of blood, either unsorted or a sorted T cell fraction (not recorded which). These receptors were obtained from a male donor with ankylosing spondylitis.

V usage is TRBV20-1 and J usage is TRBJ2-7; D not certain. The germline CDR1 and CDR2 sequences are DFQATT and SNEGSKA (reference sequence). CDR3 length: 13 residues. V was clipped by 5 bases and J by 6 bases, with 17 bases between them. CDR3 sequence reads: CSAPSRYYIEQYF. The DNA for the CDR3 is TGCAGTGCTCCCTCTAGGTATTATATCGAGCAGTACTTC.

V usage is TRBV10-3 and J usage is TRBJ2-3, with 9 positions matching TRBD2. This CDR3 is 13 amino acids long. Germline assignment: CDR1 ENHRY and CDR2 SYGVKD. The J segment lost 5 bases and the V segment lost 4 bases, leaving 1 base of the junction unmatched. The CDR3 is CAISVSGRDTQYF. The CDR3 DNA sequence: TGTGCCATCAGTGTTAGCGGGAGAGATACGCAGTATTTT.

CDR3 amino acids: CASSITSGSSYNEQFF. CDR3 sequence (DNA): TGTGCCAGCAGCATCACTAGCGGGAGTAGCTACAATGAGCAGTTCTTC. V usage is TRBV9 and J usage is TRBJ2-1; 11 nucleotides agree with TRBD2. The CDR3 contains 16 residues. Looked up from germline, CDR1 is SGDLS and CDR2 is YYNGEE. V lost 4 bases, J lost 3 bases, and 6 bases stayed unmatched. Combining the CDR3 with reference TRBV9 and TRBJ2-1 gives the whole variable domain DSGVTQTPKHLITATGQRVTLRCSPRSGDLSVYWYQQSLDQGLQFLIQYYNGEERAKGNILERFSAQQFPDLHSELNLSSLELGDSALYFCASSITSGSSYNEQFFGPGTRLTVL.

Notes on this clonotype: One junction end does not reproduce the germline sequence, and a read error may be involved. The V gene is TRBV7-9, the J gene TRBJ2-5; D assignment may be TRBD1 or TRBD2 (5 bases each). The CDR3 totals 14 residues. Germline V gene lookup returns CDR1 SEHNR and CDR2 FQNEAQ (reference sequence). CDR3 bases: TGTGCCAGCAAATGGGGGACGAACCAAGAGACCCAGTACTTT. Protein: CASKWGTNQETQYF.

This clonotype was seen only a few times. The V and J genes are TRBV12-3 or TRBV12-4 and TRBJ2-2, with 7 bases matching TRBD1. V was clipped by 1 base and J by 6 bases; unmatched bases: 5. The CDR3 runs to 15 residues. The CDR3 reads CASSLGTGFPGELFF. The CDR3 coding sequence is TGTGCCAGCAGTTTAGGGACAGGATTCCCCGGGGAGCTGTTTTTT.

This clonotype was recorded a few times. V gene TRBV7-3 combines with J gene TRBJ2-3, with 10 nucleotides matching TRBD1. Trimming cost V 6 bases and J 3 bases; bases outside gene matches: 6. The germline CDR1 and CDR2 sequences are SGHTA and FQGTGA. The CDR3 is made up of 15 amino acids. CDR3 coding DNA: TGTGCCAGCAGTACCGGGACAGGGGAGACAGATACGCAGTATTTT. This gives the protein CASSTGTGETDTQYF.

The chain has TRBV9 and TRBJ2-3, with TRBD2 matching 7 bases. V lost 1 base and J lost 0; bases outside the gene matches: 2. Germline loops: CDR1 SGDLS, CDR2 YYNGEE. The CDR3 loop spans 15 amino acids. The CDR3 region is CASSVTGRSTDTQYF. CDR3 bases: TGTGCCAGCAGCGTAACCGGGAGGAGCACAGATACGCAGTATTTT.

There are a few counts of this clonotype. This sequence joins TRBV2 and TRBJ2-2, with 7 bases identical to TRBD1. V shed 6 bases, J shed 5 bases, and the junction held 9 bases outside the gene matches. CDR1 and CDR2 (germline): SNHLY, FYNNEI. CDR3 length: 15 amino acids. Here the CDR3 DNA reads TGTGCCAGCAGGGGGGCTGCAGGGGGAACCGGGGAGCTGTTTTTT. Protein: CASRGAAGGTGELFF.

This clonotype was seen a handful of times. In nucleotides, the CDR3 is TGTGCCAGCAGCCCAGACAGGGGTGTCGGATCGGGCGAGCAGTACTTC. It encodes CASSPDRGVGSGEQYF. The J gene is TRBJ2-7, the V gene TRBV11-1; 8 bases match TRBD1. V gave up 5 bases and J gave up 6 bases; unmatched junction bases: 15. This CDR3 spans 16 amino acids. Germline lookup yields CDR1 SGHAT and CDR2 FQDESV (reference sequence).

The V and J genes are TRBV5-5 and TRBJ2-1; TRBD2 matches at 7 bases. The CDR3 covers 15 residues. V trimming: 4 bases; J trimming: 6 bases; junction bases outside the gene matches: 10. CDR1 SGHKS and CDR2 YYEKEE come from the germline V gene (reference sequence). The CDR3, as DNA: TGTGCCAGCAGCCGAGAATGGGGGGGAATCAATGAGCAGTTCTTC. This sequence encodes CASSREWGGINEQFF.

This clonotype appeared a few times. This sequence joins TRBV20-1 and TRBJ2-5, with 10 positions matching TRBD2. The CDR3 has 13 amino acids. The trim removed 5 bases at V and 3 bases at J, leaving 3 bases unmatched. From germline, CDR1 is DFQATT and CDR2 SNEGSKA (reference sequence). The CDR3 sequence is CSAFGLAEETQYF. The CDR3 DNA follows: TGCAGTGCTTTCGGACTAGCGGAAGAGACCCAGTACTTC.

This clonotype has only a few counts. V gene TRBV7-9 combines with J gene TRBJ2-1, with a tentative D call TRBD1 (6 bases). Looked up from germline, CDR1 is SEHNR and CDR2 is FQNEAQ (reference sequence). The length of the CDR3 is 14 residues. Trimming took off 5 bases at V and 3 bases at J, with 11 bases between the two ends. The chain's CDR3 is CASSLEGDYNEQFF. Written as DNA, the CDR3 is TGTGCCAGCAGCCTTGAGGGGGACTACAATGAGCAGTTCTTC.

DNA for the CDR3: TGTGCCAGCAGCCCCGGGGGAGCGGGGGACCTCTACAATGAGCAGTTCTTC. Amino acids: CASSPGGAGDLYNEQFF. The chain carries TRBV7-2 and TRBJ2-1, with 8 bases identical to TRBD2. Germline V gives CDR1 SGHTA, CDR2 FQGNSA. Unmatched junction bases numbered 12, after V lost 5 bases and J lost 3 bases. This CDR3 has 17 residues. The variable domain in full, completed from reference TRBV7-2 and TRBJ2-1, reads GAGVSQSPSNKVTEKGKDVELRCDPISGHTALYWYRQSLGQGLEFLIYFQGNSAPDKSGLPSDRFSAERTGGSVSTLTIQRTQQEDSAVYLCASSPGGAGDLYNEQFFGPGTRLTVL.

The genes are TRBV5-1 and TRBJ2-1, with 8 bases aligning to TRBD2. V gave up 6 bases and J gave up 0 bases; unmatched junction bases: 11. The CDR3 is made up of 17 amino acids. Germline-derived CDR1 and CDR2 are SGHRS and YFSETQ. The CDR3 DNA sequence: TGCGCCAGCACCCGACTAACTAGCGGAAGCTCCTACAATGAGCAGTTCTTC. This codes for CASTRLTSGSSYNEQFF.